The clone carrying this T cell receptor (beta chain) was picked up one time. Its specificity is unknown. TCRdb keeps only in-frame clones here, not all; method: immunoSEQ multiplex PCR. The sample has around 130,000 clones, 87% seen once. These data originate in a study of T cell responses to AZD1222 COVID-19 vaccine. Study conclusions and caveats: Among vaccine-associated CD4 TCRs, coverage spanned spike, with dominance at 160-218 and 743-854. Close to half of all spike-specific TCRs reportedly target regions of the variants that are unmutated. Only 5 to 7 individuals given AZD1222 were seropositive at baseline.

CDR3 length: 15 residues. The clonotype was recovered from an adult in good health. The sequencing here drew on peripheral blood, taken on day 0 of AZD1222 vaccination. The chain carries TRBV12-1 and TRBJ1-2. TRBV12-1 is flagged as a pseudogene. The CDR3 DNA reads TGTGCCAGCAGCTGCCAGCCGGGACCCAGGGATGGCTACACCTTC. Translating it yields CASSCQPGPRDGYTF.